One T cell receptor beta chain is described in this entry. Its antigen is not identified. This entry belongs to a study of T-cell reconstitution after alpha-beta-depleted transplantation in children. General study results and limits: TCRbeta diversity was high at day 60 in some patients (a result of surviving recipient T cells and thymic progenitors).

Germline CDR1 KGHDR, CDR2 SFDVKD. This CDR3 has 11 amino acids. Trimming shortened V by 9 bases and J by 5 bases, and 7 bases separated the two germline ends. Preparation of the TCRbeta library involved a method that used unique molecular identifiers. One entry per CDR3 protein, called by TCRdb with MiXCR from the PCR reads. The sample has 550,000 to 600,000 distinct CDR3 sequences; under 30% are singletons. This receptor was identified in a boy younger than two who had a stem cell transplant for acute myeloid leukemia, so the T cells may come from the graft donor. This chain links TRBV24-1 with TRBJ1-5; D uncertain. The sample consisted of PBMCs, mostly from graft donor cells, taken 360 days after TCRalphabeta/CD19-depleted stem cell transplant. In nucleotides, the CDR3 is TGTGCCACCCTGCTTCATCAGCCCCAGCATTTT. This codes for CATLLHQPQHF.